Presented here are 29 T cell receptor beta chains from one specimen sequenced in a study of blood T cells in healthy people across ages. The use of a sample-barcoded 5' primer and a J-beta primer mix characterized a second PCR of roughly 6 to 11 cycles. In TCRdb, the 5' RACE reads were re-called with MiXCR into one record per CDR3 protein. The sample includes around 780,000 distinct CDR3 sequences, under 30% of them seen just once. The sample was also linked to a second study, of T cells of mothers and their children.

Sequencing used blood. Receptors originate from a boy aged 10-17 years in good health.

This clonotype was counted a few times. This sequence joins TRBV20-1 and TRBJ2-5; D is possibly TRBD1 (8 bases). The DNA end is more similar to TRBJ2-1, so the J call may be wrong. Germline V CDR1 and CDR2: DFQATT, SNEGSKA (reference sequence). The CDR3 is made up of 14 amino acids. This chain's CDR3 is CSASRWDRSGGQFF. DNA of the CDR3: TGCAGTGCCAGTCGTTGGGACAGGTCGGGGGGACAGTTCTTC.

The rearrangement joins TRBV18 to TRBJ1-3; D unresolved. V was pared by 1 base and J by 4 bases, with 11 bases between. The CDR3 has 15 amino acids. Germline CDR1 reads KGHSH; CDR2 reads LQKENI. The CDR3 region is CASSPRAAEGNTIYF. The CDR3 bases are TGTGCCAGCTCACCACGGGCGGCCGAAGGAAACACCATATATTTT.

In its sample, this clonotype was seen a few times. J is TRBJ1-2 and V is TRBV12-3 or TRBV12-4, with D unresolved. V was trimmed by 2 bases and J by 7 bases, leaving 11 bases between them. The CDR3 totals 13 residues. CDR3 DNA: TGTGCCAGCAGTTTAAGTGCGCTTGGTGGCTACACCTTC. Translated, it gives CASSLSALGGYTF.

About this clonotype: An end of the junction does not agree with germline; a read error may underlie this. CDR3 in amino acids: CASSLAGQVYTEAFF. CDR3 coding DNA: TGTGCCAGCAGCCTAGCGGGACAGGTTTACACTGAAGCTTTCTTT. This sequence joins TRBV7-2 and TRBJ1-1; 8 bases are a match to TRBD1. The CDR3 has 15 residues. Germline V gene data show CDR1 as SGHTA and CDR2 as FQGNSA.

The gene calls are TRBV29-1 and TRBJ2-1; D unclear. Trimming took 6 bases from V and 9 from J, leaving 15 bases between them. This CDR3 is 12 amino acids long. The V gene's germline CDR1 is SQVTM and CDR2 ANQGSEA. The DNA of the CDR3 is TGCAGCGTGGCTAAGGGCTCAGTTGAGCAGTTCTTC. As protein: CSVAKGSVEQFF.

This clonotype was counted a few times. The J gene is TRBJ2-1, the V gene TRBV24-1; 8 positions match TRBD2. V dropped 4 bases and J dropped 5; count of bases not matched to a gene: 18. CDR1 KGHDR and CDR2 SFDVKD come from the germline V gene. This CDR3 has 19 residues. This CDR3 is CATSEEGVLAGGIHNEQFF. For the CDR3, the DNA is TGTGCCACCAGTGAGGAGGGGGTACTGGCGGGGGGTATCCACAATGAGCAGTTCTTC.

This clonotype was seen more than once but under ten times. V gene TRBV2 combines with J gene TRBJ1-2; TRBD1 might be the D (6 bases). V gave up 3 bases and J gave up 4 bases, with 15 bases separating them. CDR1 and CDR2 (germline): SNHLY, FYNNEI. The CDR3 loop spans 15 amino acids. The CDR3 DNA sequence: TGTGCCAGCAGTGACGAGCGGGGGCCCGGCTATGGCTACACCTTC. Translating gives CASSDERGPGYGYTF.

The CDR3 here is CAISESKTLNTGELFF. The DNA for the CDR3 is TGTGCCATCAGTGAGTCAAAGACCCTTAACACCGGGGAGCTGTTTTTT. This chain links TRBV10-3 with TRBJ2-2; D is unclear. Trimming stripped 0 bases from V and 2 bases from J, with 10 bases between. Germline assignment: CDR1 ENHRY and CDR2 SYGVKD. The CDR3 sequence is 16 residues long.

This clonotype was seen more than once but under ten times. A junction end diverges from the germline sequence, so it may reflect a read error. This rearrangement joins TRBV20-1 to TRBJ2-7, with D unclear. There are 14 residues in the CDR3. Germline assignment: CDR1 DFQATT and CDR2 SNEGSKA (reference sequence). The CDR3 DNA reads as TGCAGTGCTCCTAATCCGCGGCATCCCTATGAGCAGTACTTC. Translated: CSAPNPRHPYEQYF.

In its sample, this clonotype was seen once. The gene calls are TRBV6-5 and TRBJ2-3; 8 bases map to TRBD2. This CDR3 has 17 residues. The V gene end was trimmed by 0 bases and the J gene end by 3 bases; junction bases not matched to a gene: 8. Per the germline V gene, CDR1 is MNHEY and CDR2 is SVGAGI. CDR3 coding DNA: TGTGCCAGCAGTTACTCCCCCCCGGGGGGGCCTACAGATACGCAGTATTTT. Translated, it gives CASSYSPPGGPTDTQYF.

Points on this clonotype: Compared with germline, one end of the junction differs, possibly owing to a read error. The chain's CDR3 is CTSSLRAGEYEQYF. The CDR3 DNA reads as TGCACCAGCTCCCTCCGGGCGGGGGAGTACGAGCAGTACTTC. V is TRBV5-1 and J is TRBJ2-7, with 7 bases fitting TRBD2. Per the germline V gene, CDR1 is SGHRS and CDR2 is YFSETQ. This CDR3 contains 14 residues.

This clonotype has only a few counts. The V call is TRBV11-3, the J call TRBJ2-5; maybe TRBD2 (5 bases). V was cut by 5 bases and J by 5 bases, with 12 bases left in between. This CDR3 comprises 13 residues. Germline CDR1 reads SGHNT; CDR2 reads YENEEA. CDR3 residues: CASSPAGVETQYF. DNA of the CDR3: TGTGCCAGCAGCCCCGCGGGCGTGGAGACCCAGTACTTC.

This clonotype was seen only a few times. This chain connects TRBV18 to TRBJ1-5, with TRBD1 as a possible D gene (6 bases). The CDR3 is made up of 14 amino acids. Trimming removed 6 bases at V and 4 bases at J, with 13 bases between. Germline V gene lookup returns CDR1 KGHSH and CDR2 LQKENI. CDR3 sequence (DNA): TGTGCCAGCTCCCCAGTACAGGGAAATCAGCCCCAGCATTTT. Protein sequence: CASSPVQGNQPQHF.

The CDR3 protein is CASSTGFEAFF. As DNA, the CDR3 is TGTGCCAGTTCCACAGGGTTTGAAGCTTTCTTT. J is TRBJ1-1 and V is TRBV27, with D perhaps TRBD1 (6 bases). Trimming stripped 9 bases from V and 7 bases from J, with 12 bases between. Germline V gene lookup returns CDR1 MNHEY and CDR2 SMNVEV (reference sequence). The CDR3 sequence is 11 residues long.

The chain employs TRBV20-1 and TRBJ1-2, with 7 bases identical to TRBD1. V lost 6 bases and J lost 6; bases outside the gene matches: 4. The CDR3 contains 11 residues. Germline CDR1 reads DFQATT; CDR2 reads SNEGSKA (reference sequence). The DNA of the CDR3 is TGCAGTGCCGGACAGGACAATGGCTACACCTTC. Its translation is CSAGQDNGYTF.

This clonotype has a handful of counts. CDR3 residues: CASSAYRAQNTGELFF. The CDR3 bases are TGTGCCAGCAGCGCGTACCGGGCTCAGAACACCGGGGAGCTGTTTTTT. The chain is built from TRBV2 and TRBJ2-2; D uncertain. Germline V gene lookup returns CDR1 SNHLY and CDR2 FYNNEI. V lost 6 bases to trimming and J lost 1 base, with 15 bases between them. This CDR3 region has 16 residues.

The chain carries TRBV6-2 or TRBV6-3 and TRBJ2-5, with no clear D. Matching the DNA end better, TRBJ2-1 makes the J call doubtful. Germline values: CDR1 MNHEY, CDR2 SVGEGT. CDR3 length: 14 amino acids. For the CDR3, the DNA is TGTGCCAGCAGTTACCTCACAGTCAGCAATGAGCAGTTCTTC. Translating gives CASSYLTVSNEQFF.

The rearrangement links TRBV2 to TRBJ2-3; no definite D call. Trimming pared 0 bases from V and 1 base from J, leaving 5 bases between. Germline V gives CDR1 SNHLY, CDR2 FYNNEI. This CDR3 spans 14 amino acids. The CDR3 protein is CASSEAKGTDTQYF. CDR3 bases: TGTGCCAGCAGTGAAGCCAAAGGCACAGATACGCAGTATTTT.

The J gene is TRBJ2-2, the V gene TRBV2; 8 bases agree with TRBD1. V was pared by 9 bases and J by 1 base, with 7 bases of the junction left unmatched. This CDR3 spans 15 amino acids. Germline V CDR1 and CDR2: SNHLY, FYNNEI. The CDR3 loop reads CARANGQGNTGELFF. CDR3 DNA sequence: TGTGCCAGGGCCAATGGACAGGGGAACACCGGGGAGCTGTTTTTT.

In DNA, the CDR3 is TGTGCCAGCAGTCTGGGGGCCAGGCACAATCAGCCCCAGCATTTT. Residues: CASSLGARHNQPQHF. The chain links TRBV28 to TRBJ1-5; possibly TRBD1 for D (6 bases). V lost 5 bases and J 3 bases, leaving 14 bases between the germline ends. The CDR3 runs to 15 residues. Germline V gene data show CDR1 as MDHEN and CDR2 as SYDVKM.

J is TRBJ2-6 and V is TRBV4-1, with D tentatively TRBD1 (6 bases). CDR3 size: 16 residues. The germline V and J ends were trimmed by 0 bases and 1 base, with 7 bases remaining between them. Germline CDR1 is MGHRA and CDR2 is YSYEKL. As DNA, the CDR3 is TGCGCCAGCAGCCAAGATCAGGGGTCTGGGGCCAACGTCCTGACTTTC. Translating gives CASSQDQGSGANVLTF.

The chain employs TRBV15 and TRBJ2-7, with TRBD1 matching over 9 bases. Germline lookup yields CDR1 LNHNV and CDR2 YYDKDF (reference sequence). CDR3 size: 16 residues. Trimming cost V 3 bases and J 3 bases; bases outside gene matches: 9. Here the CDR3 reads CATSSEAGTGYYEQYF. As DNA, the CDR3 is TGTGCCACCAGCAGTGAAGCCGGGACAGGGTACTACGAGCAGTACTTC.

This clonotype was counted between two and nine times. DNA of the CDR3: TGTGCCAGCAGCGAGCGGCTAGCGGGGGGGATTATCTATGAGCAGTTCTTC. This translates into CASSERLAGGIIYEQFF. The chain joins TRBV7-9 to TRBJ2-7; 12 bases are shared with TRBD2. The DNA matches TRBJ2-1 better at its end, which makes the J call doubtful. CDR3 length: 17 residues. Germline values: CDR1 SEHNR, CDR2 FQNEAQ (reference sequence).

The chain uses TRBV6-2 or TRBV6-3 and TRBJ1-2; D is possibly TRBD1 (6 bases). CDR1 MNHEY and CDR2 SVGEGT come from the germline V gene. V lost 0 bases to trimming and J lost 8 bases, with 13 bases between them. The CDR3 contains 14 residues. The CDR3 bases are TGTGCCAGCAGTTACTCATCCAGGGGAGACGGCTACACCTTC. It translates to CASSYSSRGDGYTF.

The V call is TRBV6-1, the J call TRBJ2-7; the D gene is possibly TRBD2 (6 bases). The CDR3 sequence is 17 residues long. The V end lost 6 bases, the J end lost 3 bases, and 24 bases lay between the germline ends. The germline V gene encodes CDR1 MNHNS and CDR2 SASEGT. The CDR3 is CASSRAEGTGLLYEQYF. CDR3 coding DNA: TGTGCCAGCAGCCGTGCGGAGGGAACAGGACTCCTCTACGAGCAGTACTTC.

The chain uses TRBV2 and TRBJ1-2, with no clear D. The germline gives CDR1 SNHLY, CDR2 FYNNEI. CDR3 length equals 14 residues. V gave up 8 bases and J gave up 4 bases, with 17 bases separating them. The CDR3 spells CASRLSDRAYGYTF. The CDR3 DNA follows: TGTGCCAGCCGGTTGAGTGACCGCGCCTATGGCTACACCTTC.

This clonotype turned up a few times. This chain links TRBV20-1 with TRBJ2-1; D could derive from TRBD1 or TRBD2 (6 bases each). The J call may be mistaken, given a closer DNA end match to TRBJ2-5. The germline V gene has CDR1 DFQATT and CDR2 SNEGSKA (reference sequence). The length of the CDR3 is 14 residues. The CDR3 sequence: CSARVPGGGETQYF. Here the CDR3 DNA reads TGCAGTGCTAGAGTACCCGGGGGCGGAGAGACCCAGTACTTC.

This clonotype was counted only a few times. The V gene is TRBV9, the J gene TRBJ2-7, with no clear D. V lost 4 bases and J lost 2, with 13 bases in between. This CDR3 is built from 14 residues. Germline V gene lookup returns CDR1 SGDLS and CDR2 YYNGEE. CDR3 DNA sequence: TGTGCCAGCAGCCCGTTGGGCAGCACCTACGAGCAGTACTTC. It yields the protein CASSPLGSTYEQYF.

The chain combines TRBV5-6 with TRBJ2-5; D not resolved. The J call may be wrong; the DNA end is better matched by TRBJ2-1. The CDR3 covers 16 residues. Germline assignment: CDR1 SGHDT and CDR2 YYEEEE. Here the CDR3 reads CASSLFGRRSYNEQFF. The CDR3 nucleotides are TGTGCCAGCAGCTTGTTCGGCCGACGATCTTACAATGAGCAGTTCTTC.